This is a list of T cell receptor beta chains from one sample in a study of vaccination effects on CD4 cells after COVID-19. No cognate antigen is known for these TCRs. Libraries were prepared by immunoSEQ multiplex PCR; TCRdb keeps only in-frame clonotypes and omits some of them. The table lists tens of thousands of clones, more than 75% of them singletons. Sequencing used CD4+ T cells from PBMCs cultured with HCoV-OC43 spike peptides, obtained before COVID-19 vaccination. These receptors all stem from a human donor who received a COVID-19 vaccine. The CDR3 runs from the conserved cysteine through the conserved F or W. A D gene is named only where the DNA matches it firmly. Clone sizes are given selectively: once, few, many, or a class where the clone is expanded.

>TRBV9|-|-|TRBJ2-6
CASSADLSGANVLTF
TGTGCCAGCAGCGCAGACCTCTCTGGGGCCAACGTCCTGACTTTC
>TRBV19|-|-|TRBJ2-3
CASTPRPGKEDTQYF
TGTGCCAGTACTCCTCGCCCAGGGAAAGAGGATACGCAGTATTTT
>TRBV19|-|-|TRBJ1-2
CASQMGRFGTDYGYTF
TGTGCCAGTCAAATGGGGAGGTTTGGGACTGACTATGGCTACACCTTC
>TRBV2|-|TRBD2|TRBJ2-5
CASSDREGTQYF
TGTGCCAGCAGTGACAGGGAGGGGACCCAGTACTTC
>TRBV15|-|-|TRBJ1-2
CATSRDFEYFNGYTF
TGTGCCACCAGCAGAGATTTTGAGTATTTCAATGGCTACACCTTC
>TRBV6-5|-|TRBD1|TRBJ1-1
CASSIDRGDTEAFF
TGTGCCAGCAGTATCGACAGGGGGGACACTGAAGCTTTCTTT
>TRBV28|few|-|TRBJ2-2
CASRYRSTTGELFF
TGTGCCAGTAGGTACAGGTCGACCACCGGGGAGCTGTTTTTT
>TRBV12-3/TRBV12-4|-|-|TRBJ1-2
CASSFTVGGYTF
TGTGCCAGCAGTTTTACGGTCGGCGGCTACACCTTC
>TRBV7-2|-|-|TRBJ2-2
CASSFQDLPTGELFF
TGTGCCAGCAGCTTTCAGGACCTACCCACCGGGGAGCTGTTTTTT
>TRBV18|-|TRBD1|TRBJ2-1
CASSRQGDSSNEQFF
TGTGCCAGCTCCAGACAGGGAGATTCGTCAAATGAGCAGTTCTTC
>TRBV5-1|-|TRBD1|TRBJ2-3
CASSWGQGASDTQYF
TGCGCCAGCAGCTGGGGACAGGGGGCTTCAGATACGCAGTATTTT
>TRBV6-5|-|-|TRBJ1-1
CASSYSTWGNTEAFF
TGTGCCAGCAGTTACTCGACCTGGGGGAACACTGAAGCTTTCTTT
>TRBV7-6|-|TRBD2|TRBJ2-3
CASSPWETSEDTQYF
TGTGCCAGCAGCCCTTGGGAAACTAGCGAGGATACGCAGTATTTT
>TRBV5-1|-|TRBD1|TRBJ2-5
CASSLAPTGEETQYF
TGCGCCAGCAGCTTGGCCCCGACAGGGGAAGAGACCCAGTACTTC
>TRBV9|-|-|TRBJ2-5
CASSPPRGSQETQYF
TGTGCCAGCAGCCCTCCCCGGGGGTCCCAAGAGACCCAGTACTTC
>TRBV19|-|-|TRBJ1-6
CASSRTAYNSPLHF
TGTGCCAGTAGCCGGACAGCATATAATTCACCCCTCCACTTT
>TRBV5-1|-|TRBD1|TRBJ2-3
CASSSHLQGSLTDTQYF
TGCGCCAGCAGCTCCCACCTACAGGGGTCACTCACAGATACGCAGTATTTT
>TRBV2|-|TRBD2|TRBJ2-5
CASRNSAGGTPAAQYF
TGTGCCAGCAGGAACTCCGCGGGAGGGACACCCGCGGCCCAGTACTTC
>TRBV3-1/TRBV3-2|-|-|TRBJ2-5
CASSRRGEETQYF
TGTGCCAGCAGTCGAAGGGGGGAAGAGACCCAGTACTTC
>TRBV18|-|-|TRBJ1-4
CASSPERTQKRSNLFF
TGTGCCAGCTCACCAGAGAGGACCCAAAAGCGCTCAAATCTGTTTTTT
>TRBV7-2|-|-|TRBJ2-1
CASSLGSYNEQFF
TGTGCCAGCAGCTTAGGGTCCTACAATGAGCAGTTCTTC
>TRBV2|-|-|TRBJ2-1
CASSDVYNEQFF
TGTGCCAGCAGTGACGTCTACAATGAGCAGTTCTTC
>TRBV5-1|-|TRBD2|TRBJ2-3
CASSIVAGRGDTQYF
TGCGCCAGCAGCATTGTAGCGGGGAGAGGAGATACGCAGTATTTT
>TRBV28|few|-|TRBJ2-1
CASSVNYNEQFF
TGTGCCAGCAGTGTAAATTACAATGAGCAGTTCTTC
>TRBV19|few|-|TRBJ1-6
CASRRPGQFNSPLHF
TGTGCCAGTAGGAGACCGGGACAATTTAATTCACCCCTCCACTTT
>TRBV5-5|-|-|TRBJ2-5
CASSFRDTFQETQYF
TGTGCCAGCAGCTTCAGGGACACTTTTCAAGAGACCCAGTACTTC
>TRBV25-1|-|TRBD2|TRBJ2-1
CASSDPAGGGYNEQFF
TGTGCCAGCAGTGATCCGGCGGGGGGTGGGTACAATGAGCAGTTCTTC
>TRBV5-5|-|-|TRBJ1-5
CASSFSDSNQPQHF
TGTGCCAGCAGCTTTAGTGATAGCAATCAGCCCCAGCATTTT
>TRBV7-2|-|-|TRBJ1-3
CASSVGAGGESFGNTIYF
TGTGCCAGCAGCGTAGGGGCCGGGGGGGAGTCGTTTGGAAACACCATATATTTT
>TRBV11-2|few|TRBD1|TRBJ1-3
CASSLQGYGNTIYF
TGTGCCAGCAGCCTACAGGGGTATGGAAACACCATATATTTT
>TRBV11-3|-|TRBD2|TRBJ2-3
CASSITSGGRIDTQYF
TGTGCCAGCAGCATAACTAGCGGGGGGCGAATAGATACGCAGTATTTT
>TRBV29-1|few|TRBD1|TRBJ2-5
CSVDSNRGRRQETQYF
TGCAGCGTTGACAGTAACAGGGGGCGGCGGCAAGAGACCCAGTACTTC
>TRBV25-1|once|-|TRBJ1-1
CASSYPGSEGAFF
TGTGCCAGCAGTTATCCGGGTAGCGAGGGCGCTTTCTTT
>TRBV11-1|few|-|TRBJ2-1
CASSLGYNEQFF
TGTGCCAGCAGCTTAGGGTACAATGAGCAGTTCTTC
>TRBV3-1/TRBV3-2|-|-|TRBJ1-1
CASSQGDTEAFF
TGTGCCAGCAGCCAGGGGGACACTGAAGCTTTCTTT
>TRBV5-6|-|-|TRBJ1-1
CASSLVYSELAGTEAFF
TGTGCCAGCAGCTTGGTGTATTCAGAGTTAGCGGGCACTGAAGCTTTCTTT
>TRBV6-5|-|-|TRBJ2-5
CASSYSLVETQYF
TGTGCCAGCAGTTACTCATTAGTAGAGACCCAGTACTTC
>TRBV27|-|TRBD1|TRBJ2-3
CASTATGADTQYF
TGTGCCAGCACGGCGACAGGGGCAGATACGCAGTATTTT
>TRBV6-5|-|-|TRBJ1-1
CASHDNRDTTEAFF
TGTGCCAGCCATGACAACCGGGACACGACTGAAGCTTTCTTT
>TRBV7-6|-|-|TRBJ2-2
CASSSDAGRNGELFF
TGTGCCAGCAGCTCCGATGCGGGGAGGAACGGGGAGCTGTTTTTT
>TRBV11-1|-|-|TRBJ2-3
CAITGTSTDTQYF
TGTGCCATAACCGGGACTAGCACAGATACGCAGTATTTT
>TRBV5-1|-|TRBD2|TRBJ2-4
CASSLGSGGSSPKNIQYF
TGCGCCAGCAGCTTAGGGAGCGGGGGGTCGTCTCCCAAAAACATTCAGTACTTC
>TRBV12-3/TRBV12-4|few|-|TRBJ1-4
CASSFQPGEKLFF
TGTGCCAGCAGTTTCCAGCCTGGAGAAAAACTGTTTTTT
>TRBV2|-|-|TRBJ1-5
CASSETGNSNQPQHF
TGTGCCAGCAGTGAAACGGGAAATAGCAATCAGCCCCAGCATTTT
>TRBV5-1|-|TRBD1|TRBJ2-5
CASSFYDRDQETQYF
TGCGCCAGCAGCTTTTATGACAGGGACCAAGAGACCCAGTACTTC